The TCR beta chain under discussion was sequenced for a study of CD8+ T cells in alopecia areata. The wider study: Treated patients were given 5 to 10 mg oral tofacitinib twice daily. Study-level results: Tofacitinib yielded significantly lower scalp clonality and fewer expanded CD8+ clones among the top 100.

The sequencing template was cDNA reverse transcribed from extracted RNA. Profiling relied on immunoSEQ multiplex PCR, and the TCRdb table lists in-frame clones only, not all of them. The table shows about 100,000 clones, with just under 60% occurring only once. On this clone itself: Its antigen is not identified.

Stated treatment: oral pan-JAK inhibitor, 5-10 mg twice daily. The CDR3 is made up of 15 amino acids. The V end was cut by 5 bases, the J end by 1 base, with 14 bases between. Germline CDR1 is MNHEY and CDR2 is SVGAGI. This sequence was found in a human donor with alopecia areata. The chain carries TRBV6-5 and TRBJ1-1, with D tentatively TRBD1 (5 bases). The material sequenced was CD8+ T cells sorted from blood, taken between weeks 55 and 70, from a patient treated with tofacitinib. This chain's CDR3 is CASSLRDGGNTEAFF. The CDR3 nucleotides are TGTGCCAGCAGTCTGCGGGACGGTGGGAACACTGAAGCTTTCTTT.